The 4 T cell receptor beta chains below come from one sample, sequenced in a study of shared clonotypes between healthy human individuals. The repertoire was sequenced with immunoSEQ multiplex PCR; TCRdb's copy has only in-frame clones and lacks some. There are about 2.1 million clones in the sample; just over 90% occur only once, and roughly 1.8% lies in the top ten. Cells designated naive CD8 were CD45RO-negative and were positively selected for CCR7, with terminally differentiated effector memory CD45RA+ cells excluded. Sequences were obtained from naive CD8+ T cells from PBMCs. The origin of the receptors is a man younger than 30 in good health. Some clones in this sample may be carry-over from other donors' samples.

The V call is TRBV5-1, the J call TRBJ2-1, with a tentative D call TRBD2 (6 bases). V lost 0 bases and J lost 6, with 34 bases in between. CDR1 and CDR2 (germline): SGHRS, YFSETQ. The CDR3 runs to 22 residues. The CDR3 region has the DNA TGCGCCAGCAGCTTGGCCACTAGCCTATCCCCTTCGACCTTTCAGGGTCTCAATGAGCAGTTCTTC. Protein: CASSLATSLSPSTFQGLNEQFF.

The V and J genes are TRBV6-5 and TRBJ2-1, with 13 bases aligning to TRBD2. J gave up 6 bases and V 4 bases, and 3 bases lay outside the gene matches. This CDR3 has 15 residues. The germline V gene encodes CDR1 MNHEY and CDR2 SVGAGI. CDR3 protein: CASSSLAGGPNEQFF. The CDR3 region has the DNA TGTGCCAGCAGTTCACTAGCGGGAGGGCCCAATGAGCAGTTCTTC.

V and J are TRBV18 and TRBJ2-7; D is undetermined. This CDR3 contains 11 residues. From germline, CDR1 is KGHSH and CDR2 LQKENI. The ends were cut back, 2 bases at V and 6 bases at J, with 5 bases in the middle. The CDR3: CASSPGPEQYF. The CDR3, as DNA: TGTGCCAGCTCACCAGGGCCCGAGCAGTACTTC. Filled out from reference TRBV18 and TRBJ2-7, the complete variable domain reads NAGVMQNPRHLVRRRGQEARLRCSPMKGHSHVYWYRQLPEEGLKFMVYLQKENIIDESGMPKERFSAEFPKEGPSILRIQQVVRGDSAAYFCASSPGPEQYFGPGTRLTVT.

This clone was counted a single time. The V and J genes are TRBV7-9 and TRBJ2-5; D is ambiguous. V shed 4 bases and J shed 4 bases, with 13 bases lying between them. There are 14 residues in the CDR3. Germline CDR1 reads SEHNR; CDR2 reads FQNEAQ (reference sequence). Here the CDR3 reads CASSSWGTRETQYF. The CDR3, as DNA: TGTGCCAGCAGCTCTTGGGGTACCCGAGAGACCCAGTACTTC.